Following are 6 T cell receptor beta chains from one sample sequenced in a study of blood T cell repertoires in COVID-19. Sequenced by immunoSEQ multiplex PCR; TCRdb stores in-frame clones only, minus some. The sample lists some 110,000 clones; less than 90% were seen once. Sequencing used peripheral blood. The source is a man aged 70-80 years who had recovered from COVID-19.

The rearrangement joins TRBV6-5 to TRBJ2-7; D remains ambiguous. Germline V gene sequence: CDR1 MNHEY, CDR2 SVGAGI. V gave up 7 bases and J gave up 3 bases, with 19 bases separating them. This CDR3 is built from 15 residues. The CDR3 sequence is CASKSEQSWVYEQYF. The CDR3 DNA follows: TGTGCCAGCAAATCGGAGCAGTCATGGGTCTACGAGCAGTACTTC.

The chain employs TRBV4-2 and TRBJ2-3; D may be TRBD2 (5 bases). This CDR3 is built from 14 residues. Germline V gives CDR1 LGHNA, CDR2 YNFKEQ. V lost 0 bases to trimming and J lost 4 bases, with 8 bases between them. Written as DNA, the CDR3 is TGTGCCAGCAGCCAAGATGGGAGATCAGATACGCAGTATTTT. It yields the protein CASSQDGRSDTQYF.

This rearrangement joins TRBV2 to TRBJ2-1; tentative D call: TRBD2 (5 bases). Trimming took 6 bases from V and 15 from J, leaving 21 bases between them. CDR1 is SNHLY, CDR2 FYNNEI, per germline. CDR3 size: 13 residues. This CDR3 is CASRTGLQTVWFF. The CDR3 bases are TGTGCCAGCAGGACCGGACTCCAAACAGTGTGGTTCTTC.

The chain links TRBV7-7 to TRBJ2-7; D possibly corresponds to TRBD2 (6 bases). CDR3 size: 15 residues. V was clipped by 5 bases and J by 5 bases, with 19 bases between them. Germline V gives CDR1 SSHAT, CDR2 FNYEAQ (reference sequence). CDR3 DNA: TGTGCCAGCAGCGCGAGGTGGGGGGAGATCAACGAGCAGTACTTC. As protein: CASSARWGEINEQYF.

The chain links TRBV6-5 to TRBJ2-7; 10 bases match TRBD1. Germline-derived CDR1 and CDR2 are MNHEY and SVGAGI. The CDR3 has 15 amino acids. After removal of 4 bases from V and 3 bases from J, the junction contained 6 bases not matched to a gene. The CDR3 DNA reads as TGTGCCAGCAGTTTAGTCGGGACAGGGGTCTACGAGCAGTACTTC. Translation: CASSLVGTGVYEQYF.

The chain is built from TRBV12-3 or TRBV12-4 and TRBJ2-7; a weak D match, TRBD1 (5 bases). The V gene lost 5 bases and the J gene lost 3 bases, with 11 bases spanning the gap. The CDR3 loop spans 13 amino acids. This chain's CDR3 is CASSKSTGYEQYF. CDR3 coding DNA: TGTGCCAGCAGTAAGTCAACAGGCTACGAGCAGTACTTC.